This TCR beta chain was obtained from a study of blood T cell repertoires in COVID-19. Study as a whole: Sample material is recorded as cDNA or gDNA derived from T cells, B-cell-depleted T cells, or PBMCs.

The count of this clone is one. Clones were sequenced by immunoSEQ multiplex PCR, and TCRdb holds only the in-frame ones, with some missing. This sample has approximately 480,000 clones; approximately 92% occur once, and the top ten carry around 0.92%. Between the trimmed V and J ends, which lost 0 bases and 3 bases, there was a span of 8 bases. CDR1 and CDR2 from the germline V gene are MGHRA and YSYEKL. This CDR3 contains 14 residues. The source of this sequence is a man aged 18 to 30 with COVID-19, enrolled during active disease. Sequencing was carried out using peripheral blood. This chain joins TRBV4-1 and TRBJ2-5; D is unclear. The CDR3 DNA reads TGCGCCAGCAGCCAAGATCGCAGTAAAGAGACCCAGTACTTC. The encoded protein is CASSQDRSKETQYF.